Described below is a single T cell receptor (beta chain) sequence and its context. The CDR3 spans 17 residues. Germline CDR1 reads MNHEY; CDR2 reads SMNVEV (reference sequence). V shed 3 bases and J 0 bases; nucleotides not matched to a gene: 10. The record originates from a study of blood T cells in healthy people across ages. Combining a sample-barcoded 5' primer with a J-beta primer mix, a second PCR ran for about 7 to 11 cycles. TCRdb used MiXCR to reprocess the 5' RACE reads, holding one entry per CDR3 protein. In the table there are some 1.4 million distinct CDR3 sequences, approximately 42% of which are singletons.

Sequenced input: blood. The receptor was isolated from a woman younger than 35 in good health. This chain joins TRBV27 and TRBJ1-1, with TRBD1 identical over 7 bases. In nucleotides, the CDR3 is TGTGCCAGCAGTTTGGGGAATTTAGGGACAGTGAACACTGAAGCTTTCTTT. The encoded protein is CASSLGNLGTVNTEAFF.